The T cell receptor beta chain described here comes from a study of blood T cells in healthy people across ages (dated by TCRdb to the mid-2010s). For context, the study as a whole: In model experiments, roughly one uniquely barcoded TCR beta cDNA molecule per two T cells was captured by template switching. Using deep sequencing normalized with unique cDNA molecular identifiers, the study measured how TCR beta repertoire diversity changes with age. The donors were split into four age groups: young (average approximately 16 years), middle-aged (roughly 40), aged (62) and long-lived (approximately 80). Using the same blood draw, the study looked at two additional independent replicas of 1 million unique cDNA reads for two donors, one aged 18 to 30 and the other aged 80 or older. Summary of the overall study and its limitations: As age increased, observed TCR beta diversity per million T cells dropped in a roughly linear way, and a significant reduction was already evident by age about 40. Estimates of total diversity based on one million sequenced T cells were regarded as lower bounds and as underestimates. Because profiling used bulk unsorted PBMCs, naive and antigen-experienced compartments could not be compared conclusively. The CMV infection status of donors was not known, potentially confounding age-related changes in expanded clonotypes. There was a strong correlation between observed TCR beta diversity and the percentage of naive T cells measured by flow cytometry. Compared with the aged group, the long-lived group had more naive CD4+ T cells, fewer expanded clones and increased TCR diversity, suggesting age selection.

The method behind the library was 5' RACE. Sequencing relied on an Illumina HiSeq 2500. A second PCR of roughly 6 to 11 cycles was performed with a sample-barcoded 5' primer and a J-beta primer mix. A template-switch 5' adaptor carrying 12 random nucleotides introduced a unique molecular identifier onto each TCR beta cDNA molecule. Each sample yielded at least 2.5 million CDR3-containing paired-end reads. The Mint cDNA synthesis kit, primed by a TRBC-specific oligonucleotide, was used to synthesize first-strand cDNA from all RNA. Following uracil-DNA glycosylase treatment, a first 18-cycle PCR with universal primers M1SS and BC2_uni_R was performed on all cDNA. Turning to the authors' computational methods: For normalization, 1 million high-quality reads were randomly selected from each sample, with every read carrying a distinct molecular identifier. Instead of being binned into consensus sequences, reads with shared molecular identifiers were discarded. CDR3 identification, clonotype clustering and error correction used MiTCR with a Q25 quality threshold and the strictest error-elimination algorithm. A nonparametric unseen species model with Euler transformation was used to estimate a lower bound on total TCR beta diversity. TCRdb applied fastp at Q25 and MiXCR to the public reads, then kept only in-frame beta chains. A single entry per CDR3 protein holds the most common genes and DNA from its merged rows. These V and J calls derive from TCRdb rather than the authors' analysis. The sample table holds around 1,000,000 distinct CDR3 sequences, of which roughly 24% were seen once. Around 0.75% of the sample belongs to the ten largest clones.

Relative to germline, V is 3 bases shorter and J is 6 bases shorter, with 18 bases between their ends. Via the germline V gene, CDR1 is MDHEN and CDR2 SYDVKM. Taken from cysteine to phenylalanine, the CDR3 has 16 residues. The CDR3 DNA has 48 bases and is translated from base 1. The donors were roughly 40 Caucasian individuals from Russia, aged roughly 6 to 100 years, who were systemically healthy. Each donor gave ten milliliters of peripheral blood, collected into EDTA-treated Vacutainer tubes. Ficoll-Paque density-gradient centrifugation was used to isolate PBMCs, with at least 6.5 million per sample. Trizol reagent was used to extract total RNA from the PBMCs, yielding at least 6 micrograms per sample. For every donor, flow cytometry on a PBMC aliquot measured the percentage of naive CD45RAhigh/CD27high T cells. With respect to this clonotype: The antigen it recognizes is unknown. The sample holds no much larger clone one base away, and base qualities are not on file.

This sample also belongs to another study, concerning T cells of mothers and their children. From that second study: Donors were nine systemically healthy Caucasian individuals: three mothers and their six children. cDNA synthesis consumed the entire amount of extracted RNA, loaded at 1.5 ug RNA in each 15 ul reaction. In the second PCR, the M1S primer added sample barcodes and 2-4 random nucleotides. Over 9.5 million TCR beta CDR3 reads came from each mother, compared with 2.5 million to 3.5 million reads from each child. Thymic selection shapes the output of TCR recombination in a similar way in related and unrelated pairs, and inherited differences have a minor effect. Normalized repertoire overlap was always found to be slightly, but never significantly, higher in related mother-child pairs than in unrelated mother-child pairs. No persistent microchimeric T cell clones were detected, at a sensitivity of approximately 90 clones per million clonotypes. Deep NGS was used in the study to compare the TCR beta repertoires of mothers and children and to look for features that separate related mother-child pairs from unrelated individuals. Mothers averaged around 43 +/- 4 years of age and children averaged around 10 +/- 4 years. After adapter ligation was performed with NEBNext reagents, the libraries were sequenced on an Illumina HiSeq 2000 with 100+100 nt paired-end reads. To prevent cross-contamination, the mother and child libraries were prepared a month apart and were sequenced in separate runs. For each donor, somewhere between roughly 500,000 and 2,100,000 distinct TCR beta clonotypes were identified. Naive TCR beta clonotypes were estimated from low-frequency clonotypes matched to each donor's FACS-determined naive share, without sorting.

The specimen was blood. The chain is made from TRBV28 and TRBJ2-1, and TRBD2 may be the D gene, going by 7 matching bases. This receptor was taken from a girl aged 2 to 9 in good health. This receptor has the CDR3 CASSFGGGRAGNEQFF. The bases read TGTGCCAGCAGTTTTGGGGGCGGGAGAGCTGGCAATGAGCAGTTCTTC.